This passage covers 17 T cell receptor beta chains from one sample sequenced in a study of T cells in Graves' hyperthyroidism and ophthalmopathy. The CDR3 regions of TCR beta were amplified from RNA transcripts. The study used the HTBI primer set for a first-round RT-PCR of the TCR CDR3. TCRdb ran MiXCR on the multiplex PCR reads and lists one entry per CDR3 protein. This sample has 340,000 or so distinct CDR3 sequences, with roughly 18% found just once. The sequencing sample was made of blood. The receptors stem from a woman aged 45-65 years with Graves' hyperthyroidism.

Turning to this clonotype: A read error is possible here, since a much larger clone lies one base away. Here the CDR3 reads CAWSLGYNQPQHF. The DNA for the CDR3 is TGTGCCTGGAGTCTTGGGTACAATCAGCCCCAGCATTTT. This sequence joins TRBV30 and TRBJ1-5; no clear D gene. Per germline, CDR1 GTSNPN and CDR2 SVGIG (reference sequence). The CDR3 consists of 13 residues. Trimming stripped 2 bases from V and 3 bases from J, with 8 bases between. The whole variable domain, remainder taken from reference TRBV30 and TRBJ1-5, is SQTIHQWPATLVQPVGSPLSLECTVEGTSNPNLYWYRQAAGRGLQLLFYSVGIGQISSEVPQNLSASRPQDRQFILSSKKLLLSDSGFYLCAWSLGYNQPQHFGDGTRLSIL.

This clonotype was found many times. The V call is TRBV6-1, the J call TRBJ2-2; D unresolved. The CDR3 has 14 amino acids. From germline, CDR1 is MNHNS and CDR2 SASEGT. V lost 6 bases and J 0 bases, leaving 8 bases between the germline ends. CDR3 residues: CASRRRANTGELFF. The CDR3 nucleotides read TGTGCCAGCAGGAGACGGGCGAACACCGGGGAGCTGTTTTTT.

This clonotype occurred many times. This chain joins TRBV2 and TRBJ2-1; 7 bases line up with TRBD2. From germline, CDR1 is SNHLY and CDR2 FYNNEI. The V gene end was trimmed by 1 base and the J gene end by 7 bases; junction bases not matched to a gene: 16. The CDR3 consists of 18 residues. CDR3 sequence reads: CASSEDVPTRAAGNEQFF. The CDR3 DNA reads as TGTGCCAGCAGTGAAGACGTCCCCACTCGCGCAGCGGGAAATGAGCAGTTCTTC.

Only a few counts were recorded for this clonotype. The CDR3 is CASSPGRSPNYGYTF. CDR3 bases: TGTGCCAGCTCACCTGGCAGATCCCCTAACTATGGCTACACCTTC. The chain couples TRBV18 to TRBJ1-2; D not resolved. Germline V gene sequence: CDR1 KGHSH, CDR2 LQKENI. This CDR3 spans 15 amino acids. The V end was cut by 3 bases, the J end by 0 bases, with 11 bases between.

The CDR3 region has the DNA TGTGCCAGCAGTGAAATGACCAAAGGGACTGAAGCTTTCTTT. Its protein is CASSEMTKGTEAFF. This rearrangement joins TRBV6-1 to TRBJ1-1; D gene ambiguous. The CDR3 is made up of 14 amino acids. Germline lookup yields CDR1 MNHNS and CDR2 SASEGT. The V end lost 2 bases, the J end lost 5 bases, and 12 bases lay between the germline ends.

The chain links TRBV10-3 to TRBJ1-4; tentative D call: TRBD1 (6 bases). Trimming pared 4 bases from V and 6 bases from J, leaving 15 bases between. Per the germline V gene, CDR1 is ENHRY and CDR2 is SYGVKD. There are 15 residues in the CDR3. CDR3 coding DNA: TGTGCCATCAGTGCGTTACAGGGAAATGATGAAAAACTGTTTTTT. Translation gives CAISALQGNDEKLFF.

This clonotype was detected ten times or more. This chain links TRBV11-2 with TRBJ2-7; tentatively, D is TRBD2 (5 bases). Germline V gene data show CDR1 as SGHAT and CDR2 as FQNNGV. V gave up 4 bases and J gave up 1 base, with 20 bases separating them. The CDR3 is 17 amino acids. The CDR3 reads CASSSQPPGKLSYEQYF. DNA of the CDR3: TGTGCCAGCAGCTCCCAACCCCCCGGGAAATTGTCCTACGAGCAGTACTTC.

V usage is TRBV2 and J usage is TRBJ1-6; D not resolved. CDR1 is SNHLY, CDR2 FYNNEI, per germline. The CDR3 is made up of 13 amino acids. V lost 7 bases and J lost 9, with 13 bases in between. The CDR3 DNA follows: TGTGCCAGCACGGACTCATGGGGTTCACCCCTCCACTTT. Its protein product is CASTDSWGSPLHF.

This clonotype was seen at least ten times. The rearrangement uses TRBV12-3 or TRBV12-4 and TRBJ1-1; 8 bases are a match to TRBD1. The CDR3 length is 16 residues. The V and J ends lost 5 bases and 0 bases, in that order; junction bases with no gene match: 8. CDR3 amino acids: CASSPQGAWVNTEAFF. In nucleotides, the CDR3 is TGTGCCAGCAGTCCCCAGGGGGCCTGGGTGAACACTGAAGCTTTCTTT.

V gene TRBV5-1 combines with J gene TRBJ1-1, with D perhaps matching TRBD1 (6 bases). Germline-derived CDR1 and CDR2 are SGHRS and YFSETQ. V was clipped by 3 bases and J by 4 bases, with 13 bases between them. The CDR3 loop spans 14 amino acids. The CDR3 here is CASSSGGTITEAFF. The CDR3 DNA reads as TGCGCCAGCAGCTCCGGGGGGACAATCACTGAAGCTTTCTTT.

The rearrangement uses TRBV6-5 and TRBJ1-2; 7 bases line up with TRBD1. Germline CDR1 reads MNHEY; CDR2 reads SVGAGI. V lost 4 bases, J lost 5 bases, and 4 bases stayed unmatched. This CDR3 contains 13 residues. CDR3 protein: CASSSQGSYGYTF. The CDR3, as DNA: TGTGCCAGCAGTTCACAGGGGTCATATGGCTACACCTTC.

This clonotype was seen ten or more times. The chain links TRBV30 to TRBJ1-1, with no clear D. Trimming took 3 bases from V and 1 from J, leaving 9 bases between them. CDR1 and CDR2 (germline): GTSNPN, SVGIG (reference sequence). This CDR3 spans 13 amino acids. CDR3 loop: CAWRASGNTEAFF. CDR3 coding DNA: TGTGCCTGGAGAGCGTCGGGGAACACTGAAGCTTTCTTT.

This clonotype has a handful of counts. The chain combines TRBV20-1 with TRBJ2-3; D possibly corresponds to TRBD2 (6 bases). Trimming took off 3 bases at V and 6 bases at J, with 22 bases between the two ends. Germline CDR1 reads DFQATT; CDR2 reads SNEGSKA (reference sequence). The CDR3 has 16 residues. The CDR3 loop is CSARVEVLARGDTQYF. For the CDR3, the DNA is TGCAGTGCTAGGGTGGAGGTACTAGCTCGCGGGGATACGCAGTATTTT.

This clonotype appeared many times. The chain combines TRBV5-1 with TRBJ2-3; either TRBD1 or TRBD2 may fit D (5 bases each). Trimming pared 4 bases from V and 1 base from J, leaving 13 bases between. Germline loops: CDR1 SGHRS, CDR2 YFSETQ. CDR3 length: 15 amino acids. The CDR3 region has the DNA TGCGCCAGCAGCCCCTTGGGGGTACGCACAGATACGCAGTATTTT. It translates to CASSPLGVRTDTQYF.

This clonotype was seen many times. V is TRBV18 and J is TRBJ2-3; TRBD1 or TRBD2 may be the D gene (5 bases each). Germline-derived CDR1 and CDR2 are KGHSH and LQKENI. CDR3 length: 15 residues. The V and J ends lost 4 bases and 2 bases respectively, with 13 bases between them. CDR3 region: CASSRGADFTDTQYF. The CDR3 nucleotides read TGTGCCAGCTCACGAGGGGCGGATTTCACAGATACGCAGTATTTT.

This clonotype has only a few counts. This chain uses TRBV7-9 with TRBJ1-1; D ambiguous. Trimming left V 6 bases short and J 2 bases short, with 10 bases between. CDR1 is SEHNR, CDR2 FQNEAQ, per germline (reference sequence). The CDR3 spans 13 residues. In DNA, the CDR3 is TGTGCCAGCAGGTCAAACGGAAACACTGAAGCTTTCTTT. Its protein is CASRSNGNTEAFF.

This clonotype has a handful of counts. The rearrangement joins TRBV5-1 to TRBJ2-1; perhaps TRBD2 as D (6 bases). V shed 4 bases and J shed 6 bases, with 20 bases lying between them. There are 16 residues in the CDR3. Looked up from germline, CDR1 is SGHRS and CDR2 is YFSETQ. CDR3 nucleotides: TGCGCCAGCAGCCCCCTGAGGGCGGGAAAACCCAATGAGCAGTTCTTC. Translated, it gives CASSPLRAGKPNEQFF. The complete variable domain, with remaining parts taken from reference TRBV5-1 and TRBJ2-1, reads KAGVTQTPRYLIKTRGQQVTLSCSPISGHRSVSWYQQTPGQGLQFLFEYFSETQRNKGNFPGRFSGRQFSNSRSEMNVSTLELGDSALYLCASSPLRAGKPNEQFFGPGTRLTVL.